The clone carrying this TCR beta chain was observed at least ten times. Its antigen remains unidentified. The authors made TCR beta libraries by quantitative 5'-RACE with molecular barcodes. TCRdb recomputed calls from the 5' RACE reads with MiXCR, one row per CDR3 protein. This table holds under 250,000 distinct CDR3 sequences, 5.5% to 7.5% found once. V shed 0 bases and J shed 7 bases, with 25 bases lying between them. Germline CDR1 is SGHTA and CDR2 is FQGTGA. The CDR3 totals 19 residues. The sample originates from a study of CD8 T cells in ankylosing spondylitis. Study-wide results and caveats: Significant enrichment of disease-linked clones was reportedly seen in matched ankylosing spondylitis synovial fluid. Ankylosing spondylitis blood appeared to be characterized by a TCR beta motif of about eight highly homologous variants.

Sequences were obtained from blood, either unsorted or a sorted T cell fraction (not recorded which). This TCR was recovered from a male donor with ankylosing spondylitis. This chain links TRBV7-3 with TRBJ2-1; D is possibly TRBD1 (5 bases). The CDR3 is CASSLTVQAQVDELNEQFF. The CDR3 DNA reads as TGTGCCAGCAGCTTAACGGTACAGGCCCAAGTGGATGAGCTTAATGAGCAGTTCTTC. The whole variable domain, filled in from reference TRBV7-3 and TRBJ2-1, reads GAGVSQTPSNKVTEKGKYVELRCDPISGHTALYWYRQSLGQGPEFLIYFQGTGAADDSGLPNDRFFAVRPEGSVSTLKIQRTERGDSAVYLCASSLTVQAQVDELNEQFFGPGTRLTVL.